The T cell receptor (beta chain) under discussion was sequenced for a study of early T cells in non-severe SARS-CoV-2 infection. This clonotype was seen many times. TCRdb processed the 5' RACE reads anew with MiXCR; each CDR3 protein has one entry. There are about 34,000 distinct CDR3 sequences in the sample; less than 8% occur only once, and 7.5% to 8% lies in the top ten. The CDR3 extends over 15 amino acids. V dropped 5 bases and J dropped 2; count of bases not matched to a gene: 3. Germline lookup yields CDR1 MNHEY and CDR2 SVGAGI. The clonotype originates from an adult who was a healthcare worker with PCR-confirmed SARS-CoV-2 infection or an uninfected control (not recorded which). The chain is built from TRBV6-5 and TRBJ2-3, with TRBD2 identical over 11 bases. The material sequenced was whole blood. The chain's CDR3 is CASSQLAGATDTQYF. In DNA, the CDR3 is TGTGCCAGCAGTCAACTAGCGGGAGCCACAGATACGCAGTATTTT.